Shown below are 18 T cell receptor beta chains from a single sample sequenced in a study of T cell changes during pregnancy in multiple sclerosis. Data came from immunoSEQ multiplex PCR; TCRdb stores just in-frame clones and leaves some out. Of 15,000 to 25,000 clones in the sample, about 88% are singletons; the top ten hold about 7.7%. The input for sequencing was CD8+ T cells from peripheral blood mononuclear cells, taken in the third trimester of pregnancy. The receptors stem from a female donor in good health, enrolled as a control in a pregnancy study.

This chain links TRBV7-2 with TRBJ2-1, with 8 bases that match TRBD2. With 5 bases clipped from V and 8 bases from J, the junction kept 8 bases outside the gene matches. The CDR3 runs 14 residues. Germline V gives CDR1 SGHTA, CDR2 FQGNSA. The chain's CDR3 is CASSPGTSRDEQFF. The DNA for the CDR3 is TGTGCCAGCAGCCCAGGGACTAGTCGCGATGAGCAGTTCTTC.

The chain carries TRBV19 and TRBJ2-5; the match to TRBD2 covers 13 bases. Losses at the gene ends were 2 bases for V and 4 bases for J; bases not matched to a gene: 7. The CDR3 length is 17 residues. The V gene's germline CDR1 is LNHDA and CDR2 SQIVND (reference sequence). CDR3 nucleotides: TGTGCCAGTAGTATAACTAGCGGGGGGGCCATCGGAGAGACCCAGTACTTC. This gives the protein CASSITSGGAIGETQYF.

Only one count was recorded for this clone. The V call is TRBV6-5, the J call TRBJ2-3; D perhaps matches TRBD2 (6 bases). Trimming shortened V by 1 base and J by 1 base, and 12 bases separated the two germline ends. Germline V lookup: CDR1 MNHEY, CDR2 SVGAGI. This CDR3 contains 16 residues. The CDR3 sequence: CASSYWGEAGTDTQYF. In nucleotides, the CDR3 is TGTGCCAGCAGTTACTGGGGGGAGGCGGGCACAGATACGCAGTATTTT.

The V and J genes are TRBV11-1 and TRBJ2-4; 11 bases fit TRBD1. The CDR3 loop spans 17 amino acids. CDR1 is SGHAT, CDR2 FQDESV, per germline (reference sequence). The V gene end was trimmed by 7 bases and the J gene end by 4 bases; junction bases not matched to a gene: 12. In DNA form, the CDR3 reads TGTGCCAGCACCACATTCTCCGGGACAGGGGGTAAAAACATTCAGTACTTC. Encoded protein: CASTTFSGTGGKNIQYF. Together with reference TRBV11-1 and TRBJ2-4, the CDR3 gives the full variable domain: EAEVAQSPRYKITEKSQAVAFWCDPISGHATLYWYRQILGQGPELLVQFQDESVVDDSQLPKDRFSAERLKGVDSTLKIQPAELGDSAMYLCASTTFSGTGGKNIQYFGAGTRLSVL.

The chain couples TRBV7-9 to TRBJ1-1; unclear D gene. Germline-derived CDR1 and CDR2 are SEHNR and FQNEAQ (reference sequence). The CDR3 has 13 amino acids. Trimming removed 5 bases at V and 8 bases at J, with 15 bases between. The CDR3 is CASSPVIDWEAFF. The CDR3 DNA reads TGTGCCAGCAGCCCCGTTATAGACTGGGAAGCTTTCTTT.

This clone came up once. The chain links TRBV6-1 to TRBJ2-7; D remains ambiguous. The V gene's germline CDR1 is MNHNS and CDR2 SASEGT. V was shortened by 5 bases and J by 2 bases, with 13 bases between the two germline ends. The CDR3 consists of 14 residues. The CDR3 spells CASSRGLSTYEQYF. CDR3 bases: TGTGCCAGCAGTAGAGGTCTATCCACCTACGAGCAGTACTTC.

The DNA for the CDR3 is TGTGCCATCAGGAACACGAAGTCCCACACTGAAGCTTTCTTT. This translates into CAIRNTKSHTEAFF. The chain carries TRBV10-3 and TRBJ1-1; the D is unclear. The V gene's germline CDR1 is ENHRY and CDR2 SYGVKD. The CDR3 loop spans 14 amino acids. Trimming left V 6 bases short and J 3 bases short, with 14 bases between.

This chain connects TRBV2 to TRBJ2-7, with 8 bases that match TRBD1. V lost 4 bases and J lost 0; bases outside the gene matches: 5. CDR1 is SNHLY and CDR2 is FYNNEI in the germline V gene. This CDR3 has 15 residues. CDR3 sequence: CASSARTGSSYEQYF. The CDR3 coding sequence is TGTGCCAGCAGTGCTAGGACAGGGTCCTCCTACGAGCAGTACTTC. The full variable domain, completed using reference TRBV2 and TRBJ2-7, is EPEVTQTPSHQVTQMGQEVILRCVPISNHLYFYWYRQILGQKVEFLVSFYNNEISEKSEIFDDQFSVERPDGSNFTLKIRSTKLEDSAMYFCASSARTGSSYEQYFGPGTRLTVT.

This chain links TRBV10-3 with TRBJ2-2; the match to TRBD1 covers 7 bases. The germline gives CDR1 ENHRY, CDR2 SYGVKD. CDR3 length: 14 residues. V dropped 7 bases and J dropped 1; count of bases not matched to a gene: 3. CDR3 in amino acids: CAIKAGGNTGELFF. For the CDR3, the DNA is TGTGCCATCAAGGCAGGGGGGAACACCGGGGAGCTGTTTTTT.

Here the CDR3 reads CASSLVSGWRQDPYEQYF. The CDR3 DNA follows: TGTGCCAGCAGCTTAGTAAGCGGTTGGAGACAGGACCCCTACGAGCAGTACTTC. V gene TRBV7-9 combines with J gene TRBJ2-7; D possibly corresponds to TRBD1 (6 bases). The CDR3 loop spans 18 amino acids. Between the trimmed V and J ends, which lost 1 base and 2 bases, there was a span of 21 bases. In germline, CDR1 is SEHNR, CDR2 FQNEAQ (reference sequence).

The chain couples TRBV5-8 to TRBJ2-7, with 8 bases fitting TRBD1. In germline, CDR1 is SGHTS, CDR2 YDEGEE. The V segment lost 0 bases and the J segment 2 bases; nucleotides outside the gene matches: 4. CDR3 size: 15 residues. The CDR3 DNA sequence: TGTGCCAGCAGCTTGGGGACAGGGTTCCCCTACGAGCAGTACTTC. It codes for CASSLGTGFPYEQYF.

The chain has TRBV9 and TRBJ2-3; a possible D gene is TRBD2 (5 bases). Trimming cost V 3 bases and J 8 bases, with 16 bases left between them. The CDR3 runs to 14 residues. Germline-derived CDR1 and CDR2 are SGDLS and YYNGEE. CDR3 region: CASSGLEGAATQYF. The CDR3 DNA is TGTGCCAGCAGCGGGCTTGAGGGAGCAGCTACGCAGTATTTT. The entire variable domain, with the rest obtained from reference TRBV9 and TRBJ2-3, is as follows: DSGVTQTPKHLITATGQRVTLRCSPRSGDLSVYWYQQSLDQGLQFLIQYYNGEERAKGNILERFSAQQFPDLHSELNLSSLELGDSALYFCASSGLEGAATQYFGPGTRLTVL.

J is TRBJ2-7 and V is TRBV18; maybe TRBD1 (6 bases). The CDR3 length is 11 residues. V was shortened by 3 bases and J by 7 bases, with 7 bases between the two germline ends. Germline V lookup: CDR1 KGHSH, CDR2 LQKENI. This chain's CDR3 is CASSPGTEQYF. CDR3 bases: TGTGCCAGCTCACCGGGGACAGAGCAGTACTTC.

The chain has TRBV15 and TRBJ1-2; 7 nucleotides agree with TRBD1. V shed 6 bases and J 6 bases; nucleotides not matched to a gene: 10. Germline lookup yields CDR1 LNHNV and CDR2 YYDKDF (reference sequence). This CDR3 comprises 14 residues. This CDR3 reads CATRLDREWNGYTF. The CDR3 DNA reads as TGTGCCACCAGACTCGACAGGGAATGGAATGGCTACACCTTC. Supplemented by reference TRBV15 and TRBJ1-2, the full variable domain reads DAMVIQNPRYQVTQFGKPVTLSCSQTLNHNVMYWYQQKSSQAPKLLFHYYDKDFNNEADTPDNFQSRRPNTSFCFLDIRSPGLGDTAMYLCATRLDREWNGYTFGSGTRLTVV.

The gene calls are TRBV6-5 and TRBJ2-7; D is perhaps TRBD1 (6 bases). This CDR3 is 14 amino acids long. V was pared by 5 bases and J by 2 bases, with 13 bases between. CDR1 and CDR2 (germline): MNHEY, SVGAGI. CDR3 amino acids: CASSRRQATYEQYF. The CDR3 DNA reads TGTGCCAGCAGTCGACGACAGGCCACCTACGAGCAGTACTTC.

This sequence joins TRBV27 and TRBJ2-1, with TRBD2 matching 7 bases. The CDR3 is 18 residues long. CDR1 and CDR2 (germline): MNHEY, SMNVEV (reference sequence). V gave up 0 bases and J gave up 5 bases; unmatched junction bases: 13. The CDR3 sequence is CASSLSLRTRLRNNEQFF. In nucleotides, the CDR3 is TGTGCCAGCAGTTTATCCCTACGGACTAGGTTAAGGAACAATGAGCAGTTCTTC.

The rearrangement uses TRBV9 and TRBJ2-7, with D perhaps TRBD1 (6 bases). CDR1 is SGDLS, CDR2 YYNGEE, per germline. The CDR3 covers 15 residues. V was cut by 3 bases and J by 7 bases, with 20 bases left in between. The CDR3: CASSATGTLGEEQYF. The CDR3 DNA is TGTGCCAGCAGCGCCACCGGGACACTCGGGGAGGAGCAGTACTTC.

This chain connects TRBV15 to TRBJ2-3, with 10 bases identical to TRBD2. The CDR3 loop spans 18 amino acids. The germline V gene encodes CDR1 LNHNV and CDR2 YYDKDF (reference sequence). V lost 5 bases, J lost 4 bases, and 15 bases stayed unmatched. The CDR3 loop is CATSPAGKAGGFADTQYF. The CDR3 coding sequence is TGTGCCACCAGCCCCGCGGGGAAAGCGGGAGGGTTCGCAGATACGCAGTATTTT.